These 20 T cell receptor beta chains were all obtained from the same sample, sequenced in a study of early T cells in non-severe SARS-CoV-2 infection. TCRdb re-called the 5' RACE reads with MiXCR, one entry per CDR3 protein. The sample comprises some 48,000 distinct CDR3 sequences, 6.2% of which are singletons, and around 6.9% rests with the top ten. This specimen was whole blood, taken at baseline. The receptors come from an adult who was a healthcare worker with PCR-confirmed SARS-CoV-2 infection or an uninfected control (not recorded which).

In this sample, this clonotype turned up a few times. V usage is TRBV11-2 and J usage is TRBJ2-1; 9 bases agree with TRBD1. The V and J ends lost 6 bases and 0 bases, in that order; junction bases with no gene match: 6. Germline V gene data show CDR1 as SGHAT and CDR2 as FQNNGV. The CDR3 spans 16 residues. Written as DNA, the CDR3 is TGTGCCAGCAGATCGACAGGGGGGAGCTCCTACAATGAGCAGTTCTTC. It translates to CASRSTGGSSYNEQFF.

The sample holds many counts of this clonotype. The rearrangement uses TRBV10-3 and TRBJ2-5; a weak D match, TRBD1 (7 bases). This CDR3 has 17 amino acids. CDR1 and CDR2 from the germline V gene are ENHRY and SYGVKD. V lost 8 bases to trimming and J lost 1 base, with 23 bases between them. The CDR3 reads CAIGAGPETGAQETQYF. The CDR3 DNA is TGTGCCATCGGGGCGGGACCTGAAACAGGGGCCCAAGAGACCCAGTACTTC.

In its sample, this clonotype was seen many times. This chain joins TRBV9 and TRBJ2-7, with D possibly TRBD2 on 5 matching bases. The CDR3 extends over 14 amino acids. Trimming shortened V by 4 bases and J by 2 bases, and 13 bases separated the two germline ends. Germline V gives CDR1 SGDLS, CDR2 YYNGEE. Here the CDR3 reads CASSPGGSTYEQYF. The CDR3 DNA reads TGTGCCAGCAGCCCAGGTGGGAGCACCTACGAGCAGTACTTC.

As DNA, the CDR3 is TGTGCCAGCAGTTTACAGGGATGGGACACAGATACGCAGTATTTT. Translating it yields CASSLQGWDTDTQYF. V is TRBV27 and J is TRBJ2-3; perhaps TRBD1 as D (5 bases). Germline loops: CDR1 MNHEY, CDR2 SMNVEV (reference sequence). Between the trimmed V and J ends, which lost 2 bases and 2 bases, there was a span of 11 bases. The CDR3 covers 15 residues.

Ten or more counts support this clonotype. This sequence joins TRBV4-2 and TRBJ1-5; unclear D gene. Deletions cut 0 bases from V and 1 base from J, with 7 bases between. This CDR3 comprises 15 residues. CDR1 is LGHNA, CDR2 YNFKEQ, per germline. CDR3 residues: CASSQDMGSNQPQHF. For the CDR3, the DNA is TGTGCCAGCAGCCAAGATATGGGCAGCAATCAGCCCCAGCATTTT.

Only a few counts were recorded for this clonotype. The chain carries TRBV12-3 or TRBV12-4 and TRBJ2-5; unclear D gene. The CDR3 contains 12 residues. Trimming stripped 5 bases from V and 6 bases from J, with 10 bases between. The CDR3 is CASSPYSKTQYF. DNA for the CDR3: TGTGCCAGCAGTCCCTATTCAAAGACCCAGTACTTC.

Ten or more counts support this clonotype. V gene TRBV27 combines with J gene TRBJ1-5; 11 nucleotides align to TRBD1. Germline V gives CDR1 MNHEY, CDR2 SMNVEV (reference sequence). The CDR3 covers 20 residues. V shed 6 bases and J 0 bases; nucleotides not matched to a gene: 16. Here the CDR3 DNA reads TGTGCCAGCAGACACCACACCGGGACAGGGGGGACCAATAGCAATCAGCCCCAGCATTTT. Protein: CASRHHTGTGGTNSNQPQHF.

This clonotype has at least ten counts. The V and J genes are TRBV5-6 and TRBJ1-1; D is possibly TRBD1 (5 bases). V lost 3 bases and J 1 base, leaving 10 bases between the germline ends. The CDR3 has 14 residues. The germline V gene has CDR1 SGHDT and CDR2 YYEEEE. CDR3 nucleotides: TGTGCCAGCAGCTCCTACGACAGGAACACTGAAGCTTTCTTT. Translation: CASSSYDRNTEAFF.

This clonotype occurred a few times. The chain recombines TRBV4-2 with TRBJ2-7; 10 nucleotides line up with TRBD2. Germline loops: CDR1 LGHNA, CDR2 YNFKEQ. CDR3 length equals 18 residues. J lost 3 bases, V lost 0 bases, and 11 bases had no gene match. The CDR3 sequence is CASSQDLASGSLIYEQYF. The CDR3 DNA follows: TGTGCCAGCAGCCAAGATTTGGCTAGCGGGAGTCTTATCTACGAGCAGTACTTC.

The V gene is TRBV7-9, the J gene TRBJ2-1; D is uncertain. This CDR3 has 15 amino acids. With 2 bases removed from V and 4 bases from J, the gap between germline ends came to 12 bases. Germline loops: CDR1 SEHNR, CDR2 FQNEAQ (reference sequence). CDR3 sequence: CASSLTASNYNEQFF. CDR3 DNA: TGTGCCAGCAGCTTAACGGCTAGTAATTACAATGAGCAGTTCTTC. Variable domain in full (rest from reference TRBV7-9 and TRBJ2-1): DTGVSQNPRHKITKRGQNVTFRCDPISEHNRLYWYRQTLGQGPEFLTYFQNEAQLEKSRLLSDRFSAERPKGSFSTLEIQRTEQGDSAMYLCASSLTASNYNEQFFGPGTRLTVL.

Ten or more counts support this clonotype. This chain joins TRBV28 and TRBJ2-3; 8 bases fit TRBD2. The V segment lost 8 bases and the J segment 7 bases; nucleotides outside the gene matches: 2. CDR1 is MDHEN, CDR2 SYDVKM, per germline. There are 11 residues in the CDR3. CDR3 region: CASRGGNTQYF. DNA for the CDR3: TGTGCCAGCCGGGGGGGCAATACGCAGTATTTT.

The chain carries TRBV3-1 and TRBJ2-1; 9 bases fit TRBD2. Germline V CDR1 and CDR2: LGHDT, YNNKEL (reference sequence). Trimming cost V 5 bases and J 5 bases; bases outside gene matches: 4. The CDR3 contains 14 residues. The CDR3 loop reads CASSSSGIHNEQFF. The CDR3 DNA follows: TGTGCCAGCAGCTCTAGCGGGATTCACAATGAGCAGTTCTTC.

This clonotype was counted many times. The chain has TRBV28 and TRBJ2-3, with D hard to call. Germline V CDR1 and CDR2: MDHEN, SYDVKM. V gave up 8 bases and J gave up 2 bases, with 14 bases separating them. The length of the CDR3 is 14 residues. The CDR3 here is CASHGDPYTDTQYF. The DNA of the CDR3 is TGTGCCAGCCACGGTGACCCTTACACAGATACGCAGTATTTT.

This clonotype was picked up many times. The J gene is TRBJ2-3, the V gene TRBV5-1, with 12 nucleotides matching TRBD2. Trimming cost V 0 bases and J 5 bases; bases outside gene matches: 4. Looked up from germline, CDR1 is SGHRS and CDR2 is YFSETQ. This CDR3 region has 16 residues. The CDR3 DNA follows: TGCGCCAGCAGCTTGGGACTAGCGGGAGACAAAGATACGCAGTATTTT. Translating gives CASSLGLAGDKDTQYF. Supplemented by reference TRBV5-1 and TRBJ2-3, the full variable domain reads KAGVTQTPRYLIKTRGQQVTLSCSPISGHRSVSWYQQTPGQGLQFLFEYFSETQRNKGNFPGRFSGRQFSNSRSEMNVSTLELGDSALYLCASSLGLAGDKDTQYFGPGTRLTVL.

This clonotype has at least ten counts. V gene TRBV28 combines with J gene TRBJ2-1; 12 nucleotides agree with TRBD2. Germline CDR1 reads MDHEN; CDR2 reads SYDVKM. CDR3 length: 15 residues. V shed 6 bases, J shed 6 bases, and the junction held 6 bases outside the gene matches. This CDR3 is CASSLTSGRFNEQFF. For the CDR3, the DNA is TGTGCCAGCAGCCTTACTAGCGGGAGGTTCAATGAGCAGTTCTTC.

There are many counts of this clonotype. The DNA for the CDR3 is TGCAGTGCTAGAGTAGGGCGGATTAATCAGCCCCAGCATTTT. Translating gives CSARVGRINQPQHF. V is TRBV20-1 and J is TRBJ1-5; D not certain. CDR1 is DFQATT, CDR2 SNEGSKA, per germline (reference sequence). Trimming cost V 1 base and J 4 bases, with 11 bases left between them. The CDR3 sequence is 14 residues long.

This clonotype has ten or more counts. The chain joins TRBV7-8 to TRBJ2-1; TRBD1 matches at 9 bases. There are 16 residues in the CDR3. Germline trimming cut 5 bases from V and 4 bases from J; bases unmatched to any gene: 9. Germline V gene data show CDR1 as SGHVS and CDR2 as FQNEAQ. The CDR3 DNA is TGTGCCAGCAGCCCTCCGACAGGGGGAGGGTACAATGAGCAGTTCTTC. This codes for CASSPPTGGGYNEQFF.

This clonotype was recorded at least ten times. CDR3 loop: CASSLLTTSYEQYF. For the CDR3, the DNA is TGTGCCAGCAGTTTACTGACCACCTCCTACGAGCAGTACTTC. This chain links TRBV28 with TRBJ2-7, with D unclear. Trimming removed 2 bases at V and 0 bases at J, with 8 bases between. This CDR3 spans 14 amino acids. Germline V lookup: CDR1 MDHEN, CDR2 SYDVKM.

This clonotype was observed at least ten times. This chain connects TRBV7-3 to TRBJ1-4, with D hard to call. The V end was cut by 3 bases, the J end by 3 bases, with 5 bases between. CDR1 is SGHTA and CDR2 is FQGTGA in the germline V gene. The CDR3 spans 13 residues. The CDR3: CASSFGPNEKLFF. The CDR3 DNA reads TGTGCCAGCAGCTTTGGGCCTAATGAAAAACTGTTTTTT.

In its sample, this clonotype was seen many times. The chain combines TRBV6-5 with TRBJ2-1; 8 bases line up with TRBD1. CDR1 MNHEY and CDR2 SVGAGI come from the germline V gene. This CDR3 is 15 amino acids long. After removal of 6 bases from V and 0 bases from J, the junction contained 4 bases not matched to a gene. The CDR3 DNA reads TGTGCCAGCAGGCGGGACAGGAGCTCCTACAATGAGCAGTTCTTC. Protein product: CASRRDRSSYNEQFF.